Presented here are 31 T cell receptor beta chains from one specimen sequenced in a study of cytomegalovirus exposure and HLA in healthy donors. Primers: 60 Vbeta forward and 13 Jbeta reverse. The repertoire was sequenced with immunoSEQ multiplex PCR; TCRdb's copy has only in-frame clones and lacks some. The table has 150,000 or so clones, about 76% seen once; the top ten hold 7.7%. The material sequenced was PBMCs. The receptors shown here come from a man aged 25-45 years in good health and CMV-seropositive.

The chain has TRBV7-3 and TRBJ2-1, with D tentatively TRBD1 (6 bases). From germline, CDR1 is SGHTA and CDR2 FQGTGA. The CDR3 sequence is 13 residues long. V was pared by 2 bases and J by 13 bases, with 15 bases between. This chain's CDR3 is CASSLGEGDKQFF. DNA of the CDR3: TGTGCCAGCAGCTTAGGAGAGGGGGACAAACAGTTCTTC.

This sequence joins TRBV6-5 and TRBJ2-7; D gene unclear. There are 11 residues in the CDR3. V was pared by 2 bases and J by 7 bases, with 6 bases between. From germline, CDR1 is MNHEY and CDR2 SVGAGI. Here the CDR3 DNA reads TGTGCCAGCAGTTACAGGCGGGAGCAGTACTTC. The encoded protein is CASSYRREQYF.

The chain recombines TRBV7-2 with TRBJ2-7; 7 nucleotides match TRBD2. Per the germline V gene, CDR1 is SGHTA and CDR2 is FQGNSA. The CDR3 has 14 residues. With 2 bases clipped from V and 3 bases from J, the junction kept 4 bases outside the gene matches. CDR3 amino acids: CASSLLASGYEQYF. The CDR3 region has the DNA TGTGCCAGCAGCTTACTTGCTAGCGGCTACGAGCAGTACTTC.

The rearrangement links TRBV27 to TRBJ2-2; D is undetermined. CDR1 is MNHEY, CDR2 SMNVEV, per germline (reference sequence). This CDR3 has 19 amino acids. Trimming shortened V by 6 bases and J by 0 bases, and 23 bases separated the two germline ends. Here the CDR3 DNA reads TGTGCCAGCAGCCAACTCGTGGGCCCCTCCCGACCGAACACCGGGGAGCTGTTTTTT. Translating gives CASSQLVGPSRPNTGELFF.

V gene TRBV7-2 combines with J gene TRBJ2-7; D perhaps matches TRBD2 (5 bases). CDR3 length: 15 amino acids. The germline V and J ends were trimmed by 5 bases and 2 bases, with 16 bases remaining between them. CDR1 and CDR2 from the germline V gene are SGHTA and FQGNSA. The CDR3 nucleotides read TGTGCCAGCAGCGGAGGAAGCTACTCCACCTACGAGCAGTACTTC. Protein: CASSGGSYSTYEQYF. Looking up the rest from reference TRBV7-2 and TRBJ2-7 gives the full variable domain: GAGVSQSPSNKVTEKGKDVELRCDPISGHTALYWYRQSLGQGLEFLIYFQGNSAPDKSGLPSDRFSAERTGGSVSTLTIQRTQQEDSAVYLCASSGGSYSTYEQYFGPGTRLTVT.

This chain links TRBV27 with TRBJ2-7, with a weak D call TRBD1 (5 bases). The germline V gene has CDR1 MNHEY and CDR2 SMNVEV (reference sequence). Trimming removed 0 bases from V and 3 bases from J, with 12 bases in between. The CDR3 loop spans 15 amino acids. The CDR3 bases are TGTGCCAGCAGTTTATCAGGACACCTATTCTACGAGCAGTACTTC. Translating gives CASSLSGHLFYEQYF.

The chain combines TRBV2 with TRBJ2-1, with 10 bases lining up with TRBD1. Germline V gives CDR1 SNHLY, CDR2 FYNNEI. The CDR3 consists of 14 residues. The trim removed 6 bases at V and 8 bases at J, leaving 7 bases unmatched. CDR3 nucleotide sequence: TGTGCCAGCAGACCGGACAGGGGGATGGATGAGCAGTTCTTC. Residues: CASRPDRGMDEQFF.

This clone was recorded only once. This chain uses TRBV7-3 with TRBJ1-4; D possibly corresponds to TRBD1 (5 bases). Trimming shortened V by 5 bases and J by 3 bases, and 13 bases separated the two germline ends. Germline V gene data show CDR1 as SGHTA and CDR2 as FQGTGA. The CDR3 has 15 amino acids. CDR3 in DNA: TGTGCCAGCAGCCAGGAGGGGCGTCCTAATGAAAAACTGTTTTTT. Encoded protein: CASSQEGRPNEKLFF.

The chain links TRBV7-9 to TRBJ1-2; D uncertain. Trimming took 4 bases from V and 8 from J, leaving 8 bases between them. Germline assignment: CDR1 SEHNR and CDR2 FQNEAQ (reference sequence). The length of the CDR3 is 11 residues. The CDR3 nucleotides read TGTGCCAGCAGCTCAGGCCCGGGCTACACCTTC. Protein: CASSSGPGYTF.

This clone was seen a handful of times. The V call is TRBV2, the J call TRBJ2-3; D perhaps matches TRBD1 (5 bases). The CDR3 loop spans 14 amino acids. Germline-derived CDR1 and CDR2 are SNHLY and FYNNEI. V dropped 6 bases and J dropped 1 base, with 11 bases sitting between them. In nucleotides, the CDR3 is TGTGCCAGCAGAAGGGGTCTGGGCACAGATACGCAGTATTTT. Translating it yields CASRRGLGTDTQYF.

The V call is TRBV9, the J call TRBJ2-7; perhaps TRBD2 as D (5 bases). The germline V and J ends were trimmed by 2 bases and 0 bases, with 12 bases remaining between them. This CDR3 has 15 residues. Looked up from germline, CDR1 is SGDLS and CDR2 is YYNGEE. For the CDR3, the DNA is TGTGCCAGCAGCGTTCATAGCGCGAGCTCCTACGAGCAGTACTTC. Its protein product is CASSVHSASSYEQYF.

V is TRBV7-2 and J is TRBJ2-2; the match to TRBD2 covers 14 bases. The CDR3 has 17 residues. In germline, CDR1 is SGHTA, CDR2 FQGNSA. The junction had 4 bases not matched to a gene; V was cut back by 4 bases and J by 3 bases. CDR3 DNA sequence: TGTGCCAGCAGCTCCGGGACTAGCGGGGGACACACCGGGGAGCTGTTTTTT. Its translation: CASSSGTSGGHTGELFF.

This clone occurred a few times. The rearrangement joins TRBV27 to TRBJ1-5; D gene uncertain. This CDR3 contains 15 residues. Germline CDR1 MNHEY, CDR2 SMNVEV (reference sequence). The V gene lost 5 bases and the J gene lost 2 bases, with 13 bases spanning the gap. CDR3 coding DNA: TGTGCCAGCAGTATGGGAGGTGGGGGCAATCAGCCCCAGCATTTT. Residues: CASSMGGGGNQPQHF.

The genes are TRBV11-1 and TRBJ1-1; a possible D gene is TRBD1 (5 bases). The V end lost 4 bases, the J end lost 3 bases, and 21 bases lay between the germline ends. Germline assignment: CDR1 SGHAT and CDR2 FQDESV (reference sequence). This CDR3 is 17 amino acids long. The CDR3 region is CASSSGVGTLFHTEAFF. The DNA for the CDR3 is TGTGCCAGCAGCTCGGGGGTAGGGACCCTTTTTCACACTGAAGCTTTCTTT.

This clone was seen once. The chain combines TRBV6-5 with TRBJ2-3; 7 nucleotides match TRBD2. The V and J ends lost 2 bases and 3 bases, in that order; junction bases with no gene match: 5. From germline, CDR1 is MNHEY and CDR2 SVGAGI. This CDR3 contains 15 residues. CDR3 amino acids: CASSYGGGPTDTQYF. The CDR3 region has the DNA TGTGCCAGCAGTTACGGGGGAGGGCCTACAGATACGCAGTATTTT.

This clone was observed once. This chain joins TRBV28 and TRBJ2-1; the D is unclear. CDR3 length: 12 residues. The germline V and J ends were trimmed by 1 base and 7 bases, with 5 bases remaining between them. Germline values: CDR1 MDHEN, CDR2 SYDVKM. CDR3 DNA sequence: TGTGCCAGCAGTTTATCAATTAATGAGCAGTTCTTC. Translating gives CASSLSINEQFF.

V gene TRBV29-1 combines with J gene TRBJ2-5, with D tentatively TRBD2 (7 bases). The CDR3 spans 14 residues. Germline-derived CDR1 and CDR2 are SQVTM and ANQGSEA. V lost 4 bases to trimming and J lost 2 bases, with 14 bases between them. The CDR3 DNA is TGCAGCGTTGCTGGGGGGGACAATCAAGAGACCCAGTACTTC. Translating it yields CSVAGGDNQETQYF. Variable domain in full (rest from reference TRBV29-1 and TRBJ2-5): SAVISQKPSRDICQRGTSLTIQCQVDSQVTMMFWYRQQPGQSLTLIATANQGSEATYESGFVIDKFPISRPNLTFSTLTVSNMSPEDSSIYLCSVAGGDNQETQYFGPGTRLLVL.

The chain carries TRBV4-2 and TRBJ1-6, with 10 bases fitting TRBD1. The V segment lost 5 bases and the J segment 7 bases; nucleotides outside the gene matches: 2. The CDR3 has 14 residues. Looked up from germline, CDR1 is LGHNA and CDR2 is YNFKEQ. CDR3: CASSEGQGNSPLHF. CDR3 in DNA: TGTGCCAGCAGCGAGGGACAGGGGAATTCACCCCTCCACTTT.

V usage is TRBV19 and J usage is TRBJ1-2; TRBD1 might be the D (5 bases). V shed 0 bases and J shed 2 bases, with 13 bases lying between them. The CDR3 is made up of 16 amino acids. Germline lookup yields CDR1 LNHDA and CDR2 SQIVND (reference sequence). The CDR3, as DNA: TGTGCCAGTAGTATAGATTTGGAGGGGACGAACTATGGCTACACCTTC. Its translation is CASSIDLEGTNYGYTF.

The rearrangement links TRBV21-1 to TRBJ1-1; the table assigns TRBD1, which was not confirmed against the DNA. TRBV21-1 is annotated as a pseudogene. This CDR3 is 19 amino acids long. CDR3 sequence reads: CASSKLHPRDRERNTEAFF. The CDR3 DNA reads TGTGCCAGCAGCAAATTACACCCCCGCGACAGGGAGAGGAACACTGAAGCTTTCTTT.

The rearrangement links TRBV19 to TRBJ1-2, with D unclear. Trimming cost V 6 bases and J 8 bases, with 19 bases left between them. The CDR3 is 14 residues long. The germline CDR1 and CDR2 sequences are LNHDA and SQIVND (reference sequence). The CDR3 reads CASSPRVGPWGYTF. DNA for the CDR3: TGTGCCAGTAGCCCTCGGGTTGGCCCCTGGGGCTACACCTTC.

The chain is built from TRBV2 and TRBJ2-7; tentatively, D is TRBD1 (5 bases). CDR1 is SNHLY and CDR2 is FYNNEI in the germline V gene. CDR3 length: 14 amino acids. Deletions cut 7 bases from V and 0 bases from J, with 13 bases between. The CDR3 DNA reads TGTGCCAGCACCCCAAGGGGTCTCTCCTACGAGCAGTACTTC. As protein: CASTPRGLSYEQYF.

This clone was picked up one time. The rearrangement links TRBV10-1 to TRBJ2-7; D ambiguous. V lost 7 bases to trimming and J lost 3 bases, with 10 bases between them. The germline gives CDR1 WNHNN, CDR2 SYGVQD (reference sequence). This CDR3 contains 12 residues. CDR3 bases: TGCGCCAGCACGTTGGCCGTCTACGAGCAGTACTTC. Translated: CASTLAVYEQYF.

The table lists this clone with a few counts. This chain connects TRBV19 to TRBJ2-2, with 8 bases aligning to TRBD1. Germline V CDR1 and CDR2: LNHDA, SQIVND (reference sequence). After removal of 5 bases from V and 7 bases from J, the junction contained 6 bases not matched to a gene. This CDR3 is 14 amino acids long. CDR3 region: CASSGGQVNGELFF. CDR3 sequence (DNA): TGTGCCAGTAGTGGGGGACAGGTCAACGGGGAGCTGTTTTTT.

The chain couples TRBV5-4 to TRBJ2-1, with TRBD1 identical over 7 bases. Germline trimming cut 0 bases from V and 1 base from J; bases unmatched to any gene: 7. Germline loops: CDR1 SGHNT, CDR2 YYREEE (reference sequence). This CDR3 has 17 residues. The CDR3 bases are TGTGCCAGCAGCTTGGGGGGGACAGCCTCATCCTACAATGAGCAGTTCTTC. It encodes CASSLGGTASSYNEQFF.

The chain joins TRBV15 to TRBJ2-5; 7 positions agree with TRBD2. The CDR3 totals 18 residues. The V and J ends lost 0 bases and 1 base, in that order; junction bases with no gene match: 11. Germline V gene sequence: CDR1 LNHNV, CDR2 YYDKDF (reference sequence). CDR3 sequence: CATSRDFGLAAFQETQYF. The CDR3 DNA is TGTGCCACCAGCAGAGATTTCGGCCTAGCGGCTTTCCAAGAGACCCAGTACTTC.

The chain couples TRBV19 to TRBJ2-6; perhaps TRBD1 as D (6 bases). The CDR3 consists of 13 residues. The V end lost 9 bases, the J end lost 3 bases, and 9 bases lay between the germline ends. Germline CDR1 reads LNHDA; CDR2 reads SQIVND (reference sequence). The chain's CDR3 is CASEGDGANVLTF. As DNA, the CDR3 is TGTGCCAGCGAGGGGGATGGGGCCAACGTCCTGACTTTC. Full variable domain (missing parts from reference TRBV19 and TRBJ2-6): DGGITQSPKYLFRKEGQNVTLSCEQNLNHDAMYWYRQDPGQGLRLIYYSQIVNDFQKGDIAEGYSVSREKKESFPLTVTSAQKNPTAFYLCASEGDGANVLTFGAGSRLTVL.

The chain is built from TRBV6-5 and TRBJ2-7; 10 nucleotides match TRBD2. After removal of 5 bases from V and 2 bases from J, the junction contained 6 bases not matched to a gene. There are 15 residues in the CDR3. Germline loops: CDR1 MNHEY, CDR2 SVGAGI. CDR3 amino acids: CASSPYSGRTYEQYF. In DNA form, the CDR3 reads TGTGCCAGCAGTCCATATAGCGGGAGGACCTACGAGCAGTACTTC.

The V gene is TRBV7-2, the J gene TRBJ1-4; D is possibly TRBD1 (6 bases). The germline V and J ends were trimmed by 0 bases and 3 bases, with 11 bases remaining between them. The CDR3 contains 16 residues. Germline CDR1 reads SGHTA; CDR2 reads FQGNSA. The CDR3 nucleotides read TGTGCCAGCAGCTTAGCCAGGGGTTCAGCTAATGAAAAACTGTTTTTT. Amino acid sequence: CASSLARGSANEKLFF.

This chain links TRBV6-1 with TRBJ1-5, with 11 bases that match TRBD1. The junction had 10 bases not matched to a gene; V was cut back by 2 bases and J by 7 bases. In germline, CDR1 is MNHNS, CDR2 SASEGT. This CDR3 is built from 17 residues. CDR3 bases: TGTGCCAGCAGTGAACTTGGGACAGGGGGAGGAAGGCAGCCCCAGCATTTT. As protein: CASSELGTGGGRQPQHF.

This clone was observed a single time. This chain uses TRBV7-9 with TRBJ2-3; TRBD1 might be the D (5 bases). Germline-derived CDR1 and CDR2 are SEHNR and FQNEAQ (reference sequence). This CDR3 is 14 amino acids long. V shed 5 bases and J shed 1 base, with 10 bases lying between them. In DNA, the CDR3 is TGTGCCAGCAGCGCAGGGTCTGGCACAGATACGCAGTATTTT. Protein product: CASSAGSGTDTQYF.